This TCR beta chain was obtained from a study of naive and memory T cell subsets. Reverse transcription of blood and skin TCR RNA was primed at alpha and beta constant regions. The SP2 primer and nested alpha and beta constant region primers amplified ligated cDNA in four rounds. TCRdb re-analysed the 5' RACE reads in MiXCR, keeping a single row per CDR3 protein. This table holds about 25,000 distinct CDR3 sequences, under 30% found once. With regard to this clonotype: No antigen is known for it.

RNA was extracted from under 3 ml of whole blood of healthy adults. An oligonucleotide containing a UMI was ligated to the 3' end of TCR cDNA. Cells were not sorted; total RNA input targeted roughly 1 to 1,100 ng. The study, taken as a whole, reports: TCR transcript changes with activation or differentiation may affect this RNA method.

The sequence came from a female donor in good health.

The CDR3 loop reads CSARDVAGGGSSYNEQFF. The CDR3 region has the DNA TGCAGTGCTAGAGATGTCGCGGGAGGGGGATCTTCCTACAATGAGCAGTTCTTC. V gene TRBV20-1 combines with J gene TRBJ2-1; 9 bases are a match to TRBD2. Per the germline V gene, CDR1 is DFQATT and CDR2 is SNEGSKA (reference sequence). This CDR3 comprises 18 residues. Trimming took 0 bases from V and 1 from J; bases not matched to a gene: 10.